This T cell receptor (beta chain) emerged from a study of cytomegalovirus exposure and HLA in healthy donors. On the study more broadly: Researchers previously reported finding fewer than 140 million unique TCR beta sequences from roughly 170 million T cells. Inside one of the first data releases sat roughly 80 million unique TCRs taken from HLA-typed donors.

In the case of this clone: Its antigen is unidentified.

These donors counted as nominally healthy when sampled, but unrecorded immune exposures were likely. The CDR3 sequence is 16 residues long. J gave up 8 bases and V 6 bases, and 11 bases lay outside the gene matches. Germline loops: CDR1 SEHNR, CDR2 FQNEAQ (reference sequence). Findings and caveats of the study: No immune exposure information besides CMV serostatus was available.

PCR primers comprised 60 Vbeta and 13 Jbeta primers. TCRdb's copy holds only in-frame clones and misses some; the assay was immunoSEQ multiplex PCR. This table has 90,000 to 120,000 clones, 77% appearing once. The TCR was taken from a male donor in good health and CMV-seronegative. This sequence joins TRBV7-9 and TRBJ2-1, with TRBD2 matching 12 bases. Sequencing was done on a sample of PBMCs. The CDR3 loop is CASRPGLAGGPYEQFF. CDR3 DNA sequence: TGTGCCAGCAGACCGGGCCTAGCGGGAGGGCCGTATGAGCAGTTCTTC.